This note documents a single T cell receptor beta chain sequence. V trimming: 5 bases; J trimming: 0 bases; junction bases outside the gene matches: 6. This CDR3 has 15 amino acids. Germline loops: CDR1 SNHLY, CDR2 FYNNEI. The data were obtained in a study of blood T cell repertoires in COVID-19. Background on the study: COVID-19 samples from acute and convalescent phases originated in the United States, Italy and Spain. T cells, B-cell-depleted T cells, or PBMCs supplied cDNA or gDNA.

As processed by the authors: Estimation of nucleated cell counts was performed using reference gene primer amplification. Only in-frame clones appear in the TCRdb table, and some are missing; sequencing was by immunoSEQ multiplex PCR. V, J and clone size derive from that table, while D and trimming were established from the DNA sequence. In the table there are approximately 470,000 clones, 70% to 90% of which are singletons. This sequence originates from a human donor in a cohort sampled during active COVID-19. The gene calls are TRBV2 and TRBJ1-1, with TRBD1 matching over 7 bases. The material sequenced was peripheral blood. This chain's CDR3 is CASSSTGALNTEAFF. The CDR3 region has the DNA TGTGCCAGCAGTTCCACAGGGGCCCTGAACACTGAAGCTTTCTTT.